This TCR beta chain was obtained from a study of T cell responses to AZD1222 COVID-19 vaccine. Overall study findings and caveats: The study found vaccine-associated CD4 TCRs spanning spike, dominant at 160-218 and 743-854. Repertoires were collected only later (after the peak T cell response had occurred).

In its sample, this clone was seen once. What it recognizes is unknown. The method was immunoSEQ multiplex PCR; TCRdb's version includes in-frame clones alone and lacks a portion of them. The sample contains under 200,000 clones, almost 90% of which appear only once. The V and J ends lost 3 bases and 7 bases, in that order; junction bases with no gene match: 16. This CDR3 is 17 amino acids long. CDR1 and CDR2 from the germline V gene are SGHAT and FQNNGV. The TCR sequence derives from an adult in good health. The chain uses TRBV11-2 and TRBJ2-3; 7 nucleotides agree with TRBD2. The specimen comprised peripheral blood, sampled on day 0 of AZD1222 vaccination. The CDR3 is CASSLISQGGSRHTQYF. DNA of the CDR3: TGTGCCAGCAGCTTGATTAGTCAGGGCGGGAGCAGACATACGCAGTATTTT.